Here is one T cell receptor (beta chain) with its context. What it recognizes is unknown. The germline V gene encodes CDR1 GTSNPN and CDR2 SVGIG (reference sequence). This CDR3 is built from 14 residues. With 5 bases removed from V and 4 bases from J, the gap between germline ends came to 16 bases. Primers included in the PCR were 60 Vbeta and 13 Jbeta primers. TCRdb's table, derived via immunoSEQ multiplex PCR, lists solely in-frame clones and lacks some. The data contain 84,000 or so clones, less than 75% of them seen just once; the ten biggest clones take up around 5%. The sample is drawn from a study of cytomegalovirus exposure and HLA in healthy donors. Study background: A previous analysis identified 90 million to 140 million unique TCR beta sequences derived from around 200 million T cells. Of the donors genotyped, about 410 in all, 75% to 85% fell in the Caucasian-associated ancestry cluster. The study's findings and limits: Later analysis identified several of the most significant clusters that appeared linked to common viral pathogens.

Sample: PBMCs. This chain joins TRBV30 and TRBJ2-3, with D possibly matching TRBD2 (6 bases). The receptor's source is a woman in her 30s in good health and CMV-seropositive. The chain's CDR3 is CAWGGYGLPDTQYF. CDR3 sequence (DNA): TGTGCCTGGGGAGGGTATGGGCTACCAGATACGCAGTATTTT.